This T cell receptor (beta chain) appears in the sequencing data of a study of CD8 T cells in ankylosing spondylitis (dated by TCRdb to 2015 to 2018). For the wider study: T cell receptor beta repertoires were profiled in healthy donors and ankylosing spondylitis patients so that disease-linked TCR variants could be found. The whole study cohort included 90 to 120 healthy donors and roughly 24 ankylosing spondylitis patients. Peripheral blood samples were taken, and synovial fluid was additionally collected from ankylosing spondylitis patients. Beyond this particular receptor, the publication reports: A CD8+ phenotype was shown by the disease-linked clones, which were found at relatively low frequencies in peripheral blood. According to the report, matched synovial fluid samples from ankylosing spondylitis patients were significantly enriched for the disease-linked clones. Blood from ankylosing spondylitis patients appeared to be characterized by a TCR beta motif composed of eight highly homologous amino acid variants. Some TCR beta motif variants had previously been reported in synovial fluid and blood of reactive arthritis patients, which suggested common disease-initiation mechanisms.

This clonotype appeared many times. What antigen it recognizes has not been identified. Within one base of it there is no much larger clone, and no base qualities were kept. Sequencing instrument: Illumina HiSeq 2500. Quantitative 5'-RACE with molecular barcodes was the method used to prepare the TCR beta libraries. The published analysis was carried out like this. Disease-linked TCR variants were identified with a new computational method built on a probabilistic model of VDJ rearrangement. TCRdb redid the processing of the public reads, applying fastp at Q25 and MiXCR, and retained in-frame beta chains. Every CDR3 protein is listed once, alongside the most common genes and DNA of its rows. The V and J calls follow TCRdb's processing rather than the paper's. The sample table contains about 90,000 distinct CDR3 sequences; only one count was recorded for approximately 8.9% of them. The ten largest clones capture more than 30% of the sample.

CDR1 and CDR2 (MGHRA, YSYEKL) derive from the germline V gene. Unmatched junction bases come to 5, with V trimmed by 5 bases and J by 3 bases. Counted from cysteine to phenylalanine, this CDR3 has 16 amino acids. Only the CDR3 DNA stays, 48 bases, in frame from base 1. The sequenced sample was blood, either unsorted or a sorted T cell fraction (not recorded which). The clonotype was recovered from a male donor with ankylosing spondylitis. The chain couples TRBV4-1 to TRBJ2-2, with 11 bases aligning to TRBD1. The DNA is as follows: TGCGCCAGCAGCTGGGGGACAGGGGGGGACACCGGGGAGCTGTTTTTT. The encoded protein is CASSWGTGGDTGELFF.